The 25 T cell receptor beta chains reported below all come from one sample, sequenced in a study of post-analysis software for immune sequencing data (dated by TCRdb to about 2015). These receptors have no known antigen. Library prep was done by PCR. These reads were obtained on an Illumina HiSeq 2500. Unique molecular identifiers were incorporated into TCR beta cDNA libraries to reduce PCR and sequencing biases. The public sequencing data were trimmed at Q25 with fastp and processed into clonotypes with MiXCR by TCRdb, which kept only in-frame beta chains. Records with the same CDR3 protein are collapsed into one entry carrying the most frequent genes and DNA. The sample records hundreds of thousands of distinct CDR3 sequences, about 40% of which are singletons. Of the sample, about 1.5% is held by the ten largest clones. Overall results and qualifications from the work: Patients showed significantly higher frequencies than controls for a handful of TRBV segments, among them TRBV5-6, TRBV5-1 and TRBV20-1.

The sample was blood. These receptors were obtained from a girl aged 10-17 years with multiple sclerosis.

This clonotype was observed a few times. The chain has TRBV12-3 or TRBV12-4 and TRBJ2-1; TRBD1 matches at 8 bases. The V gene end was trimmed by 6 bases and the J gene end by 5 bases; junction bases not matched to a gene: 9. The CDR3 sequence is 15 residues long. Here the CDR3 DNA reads TGTGCCAGCAGAAGACTGACAGGGGCAGACAATGAGCAGTTCTTC. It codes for CASRRLTGADNEQFF.

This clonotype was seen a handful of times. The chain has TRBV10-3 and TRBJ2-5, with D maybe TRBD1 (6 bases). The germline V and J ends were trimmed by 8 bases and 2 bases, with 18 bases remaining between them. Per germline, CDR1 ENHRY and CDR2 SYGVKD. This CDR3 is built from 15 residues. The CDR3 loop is CAIRVSLGQQETQYF. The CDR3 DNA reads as TGTGCCATCCGGGTCTCCCTTGGACAGCAAGAGACCCAGTACTTC.

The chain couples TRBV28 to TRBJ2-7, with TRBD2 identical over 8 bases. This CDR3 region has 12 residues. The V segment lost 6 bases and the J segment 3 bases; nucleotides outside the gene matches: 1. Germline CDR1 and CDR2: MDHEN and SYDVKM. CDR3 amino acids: CASRGLGYEQYF. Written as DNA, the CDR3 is TGTGCCAGCAGGGGACTAGGCTACGAGCAGTACTTC.

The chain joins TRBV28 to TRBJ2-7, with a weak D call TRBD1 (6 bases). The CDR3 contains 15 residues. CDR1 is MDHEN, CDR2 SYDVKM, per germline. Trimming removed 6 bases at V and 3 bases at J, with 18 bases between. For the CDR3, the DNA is TGTGCCAGCAGGTCCCCGGCTGGACAGTACTACGAGCAGTACTTC. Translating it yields CASRSPAGQYYEQYF.

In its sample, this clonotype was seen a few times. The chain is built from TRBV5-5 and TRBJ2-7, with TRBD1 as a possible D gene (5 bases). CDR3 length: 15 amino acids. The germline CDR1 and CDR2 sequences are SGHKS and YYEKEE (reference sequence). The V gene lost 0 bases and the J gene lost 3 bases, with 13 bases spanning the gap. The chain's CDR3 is CASSLVWGWGYEQYF. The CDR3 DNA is TGTGCCAGCAGCTTGGTGTGGGGCTGGGGCTACGAGCAGTACTTC.

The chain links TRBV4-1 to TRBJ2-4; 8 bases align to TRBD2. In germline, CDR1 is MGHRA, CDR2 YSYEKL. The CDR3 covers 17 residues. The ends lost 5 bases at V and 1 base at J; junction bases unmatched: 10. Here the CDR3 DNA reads TGCGCCAGCAGCGCTAACGGACTAGCCGCTGCCAAAAACATTCAGTACTTC. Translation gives CASSANGLAAAKNIQYF.

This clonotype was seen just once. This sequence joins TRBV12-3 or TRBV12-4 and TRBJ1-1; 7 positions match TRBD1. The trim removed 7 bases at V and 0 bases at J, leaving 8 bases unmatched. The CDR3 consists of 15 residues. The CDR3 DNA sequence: TGTGCCAGCACACCAGGGGGATCTTTGAACACTGAAGCTTTCTTT. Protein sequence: CASTPGGSLNTEAFF.

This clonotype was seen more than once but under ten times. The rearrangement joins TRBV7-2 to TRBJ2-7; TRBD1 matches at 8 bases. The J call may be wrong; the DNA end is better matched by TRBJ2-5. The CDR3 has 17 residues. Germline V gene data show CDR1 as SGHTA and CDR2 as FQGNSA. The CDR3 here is CASSPRGPGELWETQYF. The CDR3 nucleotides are TGTGCCAGCAGCCCCAGGGGGCCGGGGGAGTTGTGGGAGACCCAGTACTTC.

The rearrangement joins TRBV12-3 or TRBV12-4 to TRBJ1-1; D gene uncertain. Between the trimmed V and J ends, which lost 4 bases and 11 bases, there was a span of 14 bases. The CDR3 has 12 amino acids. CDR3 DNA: TGTGCCAGCAGTTCAAGGGCCCTATGGGCTTTCTTT. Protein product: CASSSRALWAFF.

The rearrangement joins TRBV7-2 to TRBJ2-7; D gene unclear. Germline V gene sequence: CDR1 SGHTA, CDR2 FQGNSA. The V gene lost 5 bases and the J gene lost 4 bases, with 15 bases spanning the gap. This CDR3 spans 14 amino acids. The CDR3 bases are TGTGCCAGCAGCACCCGGGCACCTCTTTACGAGCAGTACTTC. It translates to CASSTRAPLYEQYF.

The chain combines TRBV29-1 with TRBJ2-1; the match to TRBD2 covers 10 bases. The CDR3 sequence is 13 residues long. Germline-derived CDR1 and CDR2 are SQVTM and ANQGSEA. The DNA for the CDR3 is TGCCTCGCAAGCGGGAGGGCCCACAATGAGCAGTTCTTC. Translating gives CLASGRAHNEQFF.

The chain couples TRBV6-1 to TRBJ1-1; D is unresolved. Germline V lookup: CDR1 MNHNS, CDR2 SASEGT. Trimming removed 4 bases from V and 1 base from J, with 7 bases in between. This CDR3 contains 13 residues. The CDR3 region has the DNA TGTGCCAGCAGTGTCGACGGGAACACTGAAGCTTTCTTT. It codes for CASSVDGNTEAFF.

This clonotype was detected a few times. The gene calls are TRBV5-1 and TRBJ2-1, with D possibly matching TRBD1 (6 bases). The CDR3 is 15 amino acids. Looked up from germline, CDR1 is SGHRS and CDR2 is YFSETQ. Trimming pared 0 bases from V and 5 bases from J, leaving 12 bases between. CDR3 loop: CASSLAKTGNNEQFF. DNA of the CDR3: TGCGCCAGCAGCTTGGCTAAGACAGGTAACAATGAGCAGTTCTTC.

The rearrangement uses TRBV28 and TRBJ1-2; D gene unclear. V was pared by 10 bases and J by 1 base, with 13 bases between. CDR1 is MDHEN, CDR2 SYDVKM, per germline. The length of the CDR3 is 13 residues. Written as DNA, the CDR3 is TGTGCCATCCCTACTGAGGGTAACTATGGCTACACCTTC. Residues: CAIPTEGNYGYTF.

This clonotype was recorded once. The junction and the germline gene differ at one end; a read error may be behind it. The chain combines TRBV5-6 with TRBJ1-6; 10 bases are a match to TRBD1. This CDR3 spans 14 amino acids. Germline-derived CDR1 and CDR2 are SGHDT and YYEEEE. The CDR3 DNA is TGTGCCGGCAGCTTCGGACAGGGGGGTTCACCCCTCCACTTT. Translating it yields CAGSFGQGGSPLHF.

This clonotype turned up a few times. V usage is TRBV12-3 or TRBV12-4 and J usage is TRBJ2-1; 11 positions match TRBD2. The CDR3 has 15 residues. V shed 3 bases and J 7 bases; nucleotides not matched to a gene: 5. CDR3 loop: CASSFSGRAGNEQFF. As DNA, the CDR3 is TGTGCCAGCAGTTTTAGCGGGAGGGCCGGGAATGAGCAGTTCTTC.

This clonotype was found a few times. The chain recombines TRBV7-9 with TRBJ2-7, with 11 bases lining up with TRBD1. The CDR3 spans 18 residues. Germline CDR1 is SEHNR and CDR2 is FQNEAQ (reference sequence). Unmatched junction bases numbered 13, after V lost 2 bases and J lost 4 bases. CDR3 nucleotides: TGTGCCAGCAGCTTAACGTCCGGGGACAGGGGGTCGATATACGAGCAGTACTTC. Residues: CASSLTSGDRGSIYEQYF.

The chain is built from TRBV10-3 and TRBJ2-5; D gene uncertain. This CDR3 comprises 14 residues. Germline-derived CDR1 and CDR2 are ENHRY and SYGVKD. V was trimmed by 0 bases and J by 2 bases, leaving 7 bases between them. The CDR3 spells CAISESFRQETQYF. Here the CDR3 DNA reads TGTGCCATCAGTGAGTCGTTCAGGCAAGAGACCCAGTACTTC.

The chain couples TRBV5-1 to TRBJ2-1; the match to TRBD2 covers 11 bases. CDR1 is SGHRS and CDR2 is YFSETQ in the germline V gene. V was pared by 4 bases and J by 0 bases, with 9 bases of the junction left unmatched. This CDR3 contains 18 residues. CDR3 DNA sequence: TGCGCCAGCAGCCCGACTAGCGGGGCGATGAGCTCCTACAATGAGCAGTTCTTC. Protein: CASSPTSGAMSSYNEQFF.

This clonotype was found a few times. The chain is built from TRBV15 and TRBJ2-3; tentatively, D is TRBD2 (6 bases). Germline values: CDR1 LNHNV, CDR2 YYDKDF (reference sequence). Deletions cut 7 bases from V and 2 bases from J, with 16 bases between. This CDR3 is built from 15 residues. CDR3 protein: CATTSGDSSTDTQYF. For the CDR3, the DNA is TGTGCCACCACCTCGGGAGACAGCTCCACAGATACGCAGTATTTT.

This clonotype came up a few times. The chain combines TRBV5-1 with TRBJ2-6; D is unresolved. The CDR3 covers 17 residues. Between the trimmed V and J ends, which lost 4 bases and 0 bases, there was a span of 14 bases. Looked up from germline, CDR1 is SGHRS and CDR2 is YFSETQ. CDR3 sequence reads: CASSLNPGSSGANVLTF. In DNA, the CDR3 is TGCGCCAGCAGCCTCAATCCCGGATCCTCTGGGGCCAACGTCCTGACTTTC.

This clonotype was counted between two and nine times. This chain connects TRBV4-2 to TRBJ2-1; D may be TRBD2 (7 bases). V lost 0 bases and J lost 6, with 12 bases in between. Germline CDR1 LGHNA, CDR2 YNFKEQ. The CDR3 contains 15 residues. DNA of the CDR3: TGTGCCAGCAGCCAAGATGGGGGGGCGGGCAATGAGCAGTTCTTC. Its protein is CASSQDGGAGNEQFF.

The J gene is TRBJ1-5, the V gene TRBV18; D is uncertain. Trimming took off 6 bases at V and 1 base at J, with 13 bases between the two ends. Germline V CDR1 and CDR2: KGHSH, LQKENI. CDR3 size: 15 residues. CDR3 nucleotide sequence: TGTGCCAGCTCCCATTTGGGAGAAAGCAATCAGCCCCAGCATTTT. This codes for CASSHLGESNQPQHF.

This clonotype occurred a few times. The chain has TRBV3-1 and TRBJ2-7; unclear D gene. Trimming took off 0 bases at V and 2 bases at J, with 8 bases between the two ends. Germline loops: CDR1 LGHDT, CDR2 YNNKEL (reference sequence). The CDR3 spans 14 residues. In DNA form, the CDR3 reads TGTGCCAGCAGCCAAGACGAGAACGCCTACGAGCAGTACTTC. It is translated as CASSQDENAYEQYF.

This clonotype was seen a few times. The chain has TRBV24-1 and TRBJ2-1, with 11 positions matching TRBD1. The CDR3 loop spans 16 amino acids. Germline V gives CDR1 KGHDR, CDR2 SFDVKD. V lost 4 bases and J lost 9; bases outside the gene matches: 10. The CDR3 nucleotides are TGTGCCACCAGTGAGTTGGACAGGGGGCAAGTCTTTGAGCAGTTCTTC. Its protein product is CATSELDRGQVFEQFF.